The next 7 T cell receptor beta chains were all read from a single sample in a study of cytomegalovirus exposure and HLA in healthy donors. PCR involved 60 Vbeta and 13 Jbeta primers. Assay: immunoSEQ multiplex PCR; the TCRdb copy retains only in-frame clones and omits some. The profile shows approximately 120,000 clones, roughly 73% of them singletons. Source material: PBMCs. All receptors derive from a man aged 60 to 75 in good health and CMV-seropositive.

The chain combines TRBV29-1 with TRBJ1-3, with D uncertain. This CDR3 comprises 14 residues. Between the trimmed V and J ends, which lost 4 bases and 2 bases, there was a span of 12 bases. Germline CDR1 is SQVTM and CDR2 is ANQGSEA. CDR3 region: CSVVPGEAGNTIYF. The CDR3 bases are TGCAGCGTTGTTCCCGGGGAGGCTGGAAACACCATATATTTT.

The chain employs TRBV7-6 and TRBJ2-7; D uncertain. The germline V gene has CDR1 SGHVS and CDR2 FNYEAQ. The CDR3 contains 14 residues. V shed 6 bases and J shed 4 bases, with 16 bases lying between them. CDR3 DNA: TGTGCCAGCAGTCCAAAGACAAGCAATTACGAGCAGTACTTC. Translating gives CASSPKTSNYEQYF. The entire variable domain, with the rest obtained from reference TRBV7-6 and TRBJ2-7, is as follows: GAGVSQSPRYKVTKRGQDVALRCDPISGHVSLYWYRQALGQGPEFLTYFNYEAQQDKSGLPNDRFSAERPEGSISTLTIQRTEQRDSAMYRCASSPKTSNYEQYFGPGTRLTVT.

The chain is built from TRBV5-1 and TRBJ2-6; D is unresolved. CDR1 is SGHRS and CDR2 is YFSETQ in the germline V gene. The V gene lost 0 bases and the J gene lost 1 base, with 5 bases spanning the gap. The CDR3 is made up of 15 amino acids. This chain's CDR3 is CASSLGNSGANVLTF. The CDR3 coding sequence is TGCGCCAGCAGCTTGGGTAATTCTGGGGCCAACGTCCTGACTTTC.

J is TRBJ2-2 and V is TRBV19, with 9 bases identical to TRBD1. V trimming: 4 bases; J trimming: 4 bases; junction bases outside the gene matches: 4. Germline values: CDR1 LNHDA, CDR2 SQIVND (reference sequence). This CDR3 has 15 residues. Here the CDR3 reads CASSRDRVGTGELFF. In DNA, the CDR3 is TGTGCCAGTAGTAGGGACAGGGTCGGCACCGGGGAGCTGTTTTTT. Using reference TRBV19 and TRBJ2-2 for the parts outside the CDR3, the full variable domain is DGGITQSPKYLFRKEGQNVTLSCEQNLNHDAMYWYRQDPGQGLRLIYYSQIVNDFQKGDIAEGYSVSREKKESFPLTVTSAQKNPTAFYLCASSRDRVGTGELFFGEGSRLTVL.

The chain uses TRBV4-1 and TRBJ1-1; D perhaps matches TRBD1 (5 bases). The CDR3 sequence is 18 residues long. The V gene's germline CDR1 is MGHRA and CDR2 YSYEKL. Trimming took off 1 base at V and 1 base at J, with 19 bases between the two ends. The CDR3 nucleotides read TGCGCCAGCAGCCAAGGAGTGGGACTGTCAACCTCGAACACTGAAGCTTTCTTT. It is translated as CASSQGVGLSTSNTEAFF.

This clone was counted between two and nine times. The chain uses TRBV6-5 and TRBJ1-5; 9 positions match TRBD1. From germline, CDR1 is MNHEY and CDR2 SVGAGI. The CDR3 is 13 residues long. V shed 5 bases and J 7 bases; nucleotides not matched to a gene: 3. CDR3 sequence: CASSGDREQPQHF. The DNA for the CDR3 is TGTGCCAGCAGTGGGGACAGGGAACAGCCCCAGCATTTT.

The CDR3 is CASSPQGGSGDTQYF. The CDR3 DNA follows: TGTGCCAGCTCACCCCAGGGGGGCTCAGGAGATACGCAGTATTTT. The chain has TRBV18 and TRBJ2-3; a possible D gene is TRBD1 (7 bases). V was trimmed by 3 bases and J by 5 bases, leaving 15 bases between them. CDR1 and CDR2 (germline): KGHSH, LQKENI. The CDR3 covers 15 residues.